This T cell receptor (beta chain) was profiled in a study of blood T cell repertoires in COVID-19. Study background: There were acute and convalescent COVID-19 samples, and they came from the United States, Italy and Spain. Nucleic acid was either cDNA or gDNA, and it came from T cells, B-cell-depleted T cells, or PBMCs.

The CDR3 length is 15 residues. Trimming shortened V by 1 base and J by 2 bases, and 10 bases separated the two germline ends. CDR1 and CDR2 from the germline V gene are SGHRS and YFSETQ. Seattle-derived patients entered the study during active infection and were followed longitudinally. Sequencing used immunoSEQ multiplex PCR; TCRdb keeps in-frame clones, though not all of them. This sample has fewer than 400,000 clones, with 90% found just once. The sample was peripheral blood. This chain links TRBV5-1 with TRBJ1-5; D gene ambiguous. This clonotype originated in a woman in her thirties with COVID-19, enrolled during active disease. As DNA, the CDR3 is TGCGCCAGCAGCTTGAAAGCAGGCGGCAATCAGCCCCAGCATTTT. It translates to CASSLKAGGNQPQHF.